Listed below are T cell receptor beta chains from one sample, sequenced in a study of OX40 agonist ivuxolimab in advanced cancers. Sequencing was performed with immunoSEQ multiplex PCR; in TCRdb, only in-frame clones are kept and a portion is missing. The table includes about 73,000 clones, approximately 92% detected once. This material consisted of CD4+ or CD8+ T cells sorted from blood, taken in a trial of the OX40 agonist ivuxolimab. Source of these receptors: an adult with an advanced solid tumor such as melanoma, head and neck, liver or kidney cancer. Each CDR3 is given with its conserved first and last residue. D genes are given only for firm matches. Only part of the rows carry a size: once, few, many, or a class if the clone is expanded.

V gene	clone size	D gene	J gene	CDR3 protein	CDR3 DNA
TRBV5-7	.	.	TRBJ1-1	CASSLGRGRTEAFF	TGTGCCAGCAGCTTGGGCAGGGGCAGGACTGAAGCTTTCTTT
TRBV9	.	.	TRBJ2-7	CASSSGTVGSYEQYF	TGTGCCAGCAGCTCCGGGACAGTCGGGAGTTACGAGCAGTACTTC
TRBV7-2	.	TRBD1	TRBJ2-7	CASRPPTGLSSYEQYF	TGTGCCAGCAGACCTCCGACAGGGCTCAGCTCCTACGAGCAGTACTTC
TRBV28	.	.	TRBJ1-6	CASSLKREGSPLHF	TGTGCCAGCAGTTTGAAAAGGGAAGGCTCACCCCTCCACTTT
TRBV28	once	TRBD1	TRBJ1-4	CASSLGQGATNEKLFF	TGTGCCAGCAGTTTGGGACAGGGTGCAACTAATGAAAAACTGTTTTTT
TRBV18	.	TRBD2	TRBJ2-2	CASSPGTSGRSTGELFF	TGTGCCAGCTCACCAGGGACTAGCGGGAGGTCAACCGGGGAGCTGTTTTTT
TRBV30	.	.	TRBJ1-5	CAWSTVSNQPQHF	TGTGCCTGGTCTACAGTTAGCAATCAGCCCCAGCATTTT
TRBV9	.	.	TRBJ1-5	CASSVEGLINQPQHF	TGTGCCAGCAGCGTAGAGGGACTGATCAATCAGCCCCAGCATTTT
TRBV21-1	.	.	TRBJ2-5	CASSPKADETQYF	TGTGCCAGCAGCCCGAAGGCAGACGAGACCCAGTACTTC
TRBV5-1	.	.	TRBJ2-3	CASSDRGGVFHTQYF	TGCGCCAGCAGCGACAGAGGCGGTGTGTTTCATACGCAGTATTTT
TRBV4-2	.	.	TRBJ2-4	CASSQGRWTVQYF	TGTGCCAGCAGCCAAGGAAGGTGGACAGTTCAGTACTTC
TRBV19	.	TRBD2	TRBJ2-5	CASTGLAKETQYF	TGTGCCAGTACGGGACTAGCGAAAGAGACCCAGTACTTC